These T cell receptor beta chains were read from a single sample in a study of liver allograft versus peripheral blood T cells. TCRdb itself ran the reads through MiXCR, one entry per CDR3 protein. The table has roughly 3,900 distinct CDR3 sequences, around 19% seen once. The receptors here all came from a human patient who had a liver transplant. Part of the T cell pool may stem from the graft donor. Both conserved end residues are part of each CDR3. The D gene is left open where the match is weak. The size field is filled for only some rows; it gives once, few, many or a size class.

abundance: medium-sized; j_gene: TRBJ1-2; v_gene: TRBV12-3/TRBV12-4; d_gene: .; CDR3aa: CASSFVRTYGYTF; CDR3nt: TGTGCCAGCAGTTTTGTGCGGACCTATGGCTACACCTTC
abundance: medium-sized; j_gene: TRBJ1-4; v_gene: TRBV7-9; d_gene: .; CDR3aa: CASSLGSTIGEKLFF; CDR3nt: TGTGCCAGCAGCTTAGGATCCACAATTGGGGAAAAACTGTTTTTT
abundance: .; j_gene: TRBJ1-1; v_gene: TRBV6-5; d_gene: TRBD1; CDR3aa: CASRPTGERNTEAFF; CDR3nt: TGTGCCAGCAGACCCACAGGGGAGAGGAACACTGAAGCTTTCTTT
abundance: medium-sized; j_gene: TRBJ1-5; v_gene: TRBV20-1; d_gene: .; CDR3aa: CSATSHNQPQHF; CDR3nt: TGCAGTGCTACGAGCCACAATCAGCCCCAGCATTTT
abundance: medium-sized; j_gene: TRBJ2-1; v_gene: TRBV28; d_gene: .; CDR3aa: CASSPGNEQFF; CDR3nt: TGTGCCAGCAGCCCAGGGAATGAGCAGTTCTTC
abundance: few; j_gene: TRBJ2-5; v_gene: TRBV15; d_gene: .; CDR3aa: CATSRAPKRAETQYF; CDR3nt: TGTGCCACCAGCAGAGCCCCCAAGCGGGCAGAGACCCAGTACTTC
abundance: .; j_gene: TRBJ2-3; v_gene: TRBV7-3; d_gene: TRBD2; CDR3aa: CASSFSSGAPRTDTQYF; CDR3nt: TGTGCCAGCAGCTTCTCTAGCGGGGCGCCTCGCACAGATACGCAGTATTTT
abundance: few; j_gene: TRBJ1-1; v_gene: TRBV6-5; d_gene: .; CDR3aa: CASSYSIQGGMDTEAFF; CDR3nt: TGTGCCAGCAGTTACTCGATCCAGGGTGGGATGGACACTGAAGCTTTCTTT
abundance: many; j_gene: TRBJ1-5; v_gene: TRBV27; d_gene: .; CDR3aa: CASAGQPQHF; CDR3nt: TGTGCCAGCGCCGGTCAGCCCCAGCATTTT
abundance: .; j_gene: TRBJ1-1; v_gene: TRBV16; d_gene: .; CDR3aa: CASSQSGSEAFF; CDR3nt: TGTGCCAGCAGCCAATCTGGCTCTGAAGCTTTCTTT
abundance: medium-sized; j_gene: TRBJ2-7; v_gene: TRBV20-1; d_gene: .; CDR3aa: CSARDPAGSYEQYF; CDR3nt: TGCAGTGCTAGAGATCCGGCGGGGTCCTACGAGCAGTACTTC